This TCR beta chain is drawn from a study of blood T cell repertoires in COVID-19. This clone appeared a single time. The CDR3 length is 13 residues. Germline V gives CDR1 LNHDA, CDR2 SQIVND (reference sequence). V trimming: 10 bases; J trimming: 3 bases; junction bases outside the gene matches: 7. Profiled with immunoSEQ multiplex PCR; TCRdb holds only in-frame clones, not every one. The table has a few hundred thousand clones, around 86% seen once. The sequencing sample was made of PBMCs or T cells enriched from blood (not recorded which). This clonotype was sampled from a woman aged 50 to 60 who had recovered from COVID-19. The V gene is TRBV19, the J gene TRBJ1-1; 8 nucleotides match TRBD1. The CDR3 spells CATQGQAYTEAFF. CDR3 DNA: TGTGCCACACAGGGACAGGCTTACACTGAAGCTTTCTTT.